Listed below are T cell receptor beta chains from one sample, sequenced in a study of OX40 agonist ivuxolimab in advanced cancers. Sequenced by immunoSEQ multiplex PCR; TCRdb stores in-frame clones only, minus some. The sample lists under 20,000 clones; around four fifths were seen once. The sample was CD4+ or CD8+ T cells sorted from blood, taken in a trial of the OX40 agonist ivuxolimab. These receptors were obtained from an adult with an advanced solid tumor such as melanoma, head and neck, liver or kidney cancer. The CDR3 runs from the conserved cysteine through the conserved F or W. The order of the fields is CDR3 length, V gene, J gene, D gene, clone size, CDR3 protein, CDR3 DNA. The D gene is left open where the match is weak. Rows may omit the clone size; those that give it use once, few, many or a size class.

>13|TRBV29-1|TRBJ2-7|-|-
CSVYGLDSYEQYF
TGCAGCGTTTACGGGCTGGACTCCTACGAGCAGTACTTC
>14|TRBV4-3|TRBJ1-5|TRBD1|medium-sized
CASSQEDRAQPQHF
TGCGCCAGCAGCCAGGAGGACAGGGCCCAGCCCCAGCATTTT
>15|TRBV6-5|TRBJ2-1|TRBD2|-
CATRTSGGHYNEQFF
TGTGCCACCCGGACTAGCGGGGGGCACTACAATGAGCAGTTCTTC
>13|TRBV29-1|TRBJ2-1|TRBD2|-
CSVRTSGSFEQFF
TGCAGCGTGCGGACTAGCGGGAGTTTTGAGCAGTTCTTC
>15|TRBV4-3|TRBJ2-7|TRBD1|-
CASSQGQGGFYEQYF
TGCGCCAGCAGCCAGGGACAGGGGGGGTTCTACGAGCAGTACTTC
>11|TRBV28|TRBJ2-3|-|-
CASSFIDTQYF
TGTGCCAGCAGTTTCATAGATACGCAGTATTTT
>15|TRBV6-4|TRBJ2-1|TRBD2|large
CASSDSSGGANEQFF
TGTGCCAGCAGTGACTCTAGCGGGGGGGCCAATGAGCAGTTCTTC
>13|TRBV29-1|TRBJ2-5|TRBD1|-
CSVPTGGWETQYF
TGCAGCGTCCCCACAGGGGGCTGGGAGACCCAGTACTTC
>14|TRBV4-1|TRBJ1-1|TRBD1|-
CASSLDRVNTEAFF
TGCGCCAGCAGCCTGGACAGGGTTAACACTGAAGCTTTCTTT
>15|TRBV9|TRBJ2-5|TRBD2|-
CASSAGLADQETQYF
TGTGCCAGCAGCGCGGGACTAGCGGACCAAGAGACCCAGTACTTC
>14|TRBV27|TRBJ2-7|TRBD1|-
CASSLTGYPYEQYF
TGTGCCAGCAGTCTGACAGGGTATCCCTACGAGCAGTACTTC
>14|TRBV28|TRBJ1-5|-|few
CASSLQYSNQPQHF
TGTGCCAGCAGTTTACAGTATAGCAATCAGCCCCAGCATTTT
>15|TRBV9|TRBJ2-1|TRBD2|-
CASSAGLAGAYEQFF
TGTGCCAGCAGCGCCGGACTAGCGGGAGCGTATGAGCAGTTCTTC
>15|TRBV29-1|TRBJ2-5|TRBD1|few
CSYALEDRGWETQYF
TGCAGTTATGCCTTGGAGGACAGGGGGTGGGAGACCCAGTACTTC
>15|TRBV5-6|TRBJ2-1|-|-
CASSLPQGPYNEQFF
TGTGCCAGCAGCTTACCGCAGGGGCCGTACAATGAGCAGTTCTTC
>13|TRBV9|TRBJ2-7|-|-
CASSPPSGFEQYF
TGTGCCAGCAGCCCCCCCTCAGGGTTCGAGCAGTACTTC
>13|TRBV11-2|TRBJ1-1|-|-
CASSTGGSTEAFF
TGTGCCAGCAGCACTGGGGGGTCCACTGAAGCTTTCTTT
>15|TRBV19|TRBJ2-7|-|-
CASSKGGASSYEQYF
TGTGCCAGTAGTAAGGGCGGGGCCTCCTCCTACGAGCAGTACTTC
>16|TRBV4-3|TRBJ1-2|-|-
CASSQERIEDPYGYTF
TGCGCCAGCAGCCAAGAAAGGATCGAAGATCCCTATGGCTACACCTTC
>16|TRBV27|TRBJ2-5|-|-
CASSPLVRYKEETQYF
TGTGCCAGCAGTCCGTTGGTACGTTACAAGGAAGAGACCCAGTACTTC
>14|TRBV4-1|TRBJ1-1|TRBD1|-
CASSPQGWGTEAFF
TGCGCCAGCAGCCCACAGGGGTGGGGCACTGAAGCTTTCTTT
>13|TRBV27|TRBJ2-1|TRBD1|-
CASSTGTAGEQFF
TGTGCCAGCAGTACCGGGACAGCCGGGGAGCAGTTCTTC
>16|TRBV18|TRBJ2-1|-|-
CASSPSVLASYNEQFF
TGTGCCAGCTCACCGTCTGTATTAGCCTCCTACAATGAGCAGTTCTTC
>14|TRBV5-8|TRBJ2-5|TRBD2|-
CASSLDGGGETQYF
TGTGCCAGCAGCTTGGATGGGGGAGGGGAGACCCAGTACTTC
>15|TRBV28|TRBJ1-5|TRBD1|-
CASTRDSDSNQPQHF
TGTGCCAGCACCCGGGACAGCGATAGCAATCAGCCCCAGCATTTT
>14|TRBV6-5|TRBJ2-7|TRBD1|medium-sized
CASSSGTGGYEQYF
TGTGCCAGCAGCTCCGGGACAGGGGGCTACGAGCAGTACTTC
>14|TRBV6-5|TRBJ2-7|TRBD1|once
CASSYQTGAYEQYF
TGTGCCAGCAGTTACCAAACAGGGGCCTACGAGCAGTACTTC
>17|TRBV14|TRBJ2-1|-|-
CASSQVGASGSYNEQFF
TGTGCCAGCAGCCAAGTGGGGGCTTCAGGCTCCTACAATGAGCAGTTCTTC
>13|TRBV27|TRBJ1-4|-|-
CASSTGNNEKLFF
TGTGCCAGCAGTACAGGGAATAATGAAAAACTGTTTTTT
>13|TRBV5-1|TRBJ2-1|-|-
CASSLRAYNEQFF
TGCGCCAGCAGCCTCCGGGCCTACAATGAGCAGTTCTTC
>15|TRBV9|TRBJ1-1|-|many
CASSYQTGLNTEAFF
TGTGCCAGCAGCTACCAAACAGGGCTGAACACTGAAGCTTTCTTT
>17|TRBV7-9|TRBJ2-3|TRBD1|-
CASSSGPGRGQTDTQYF
TGTGCCAGCAGCTCCGGCCCGGGCAGGGGGCAAACAGATACGCAGTATTTT
>14|TRBV5-4|TRBJ2-3|-|-
CASSNRRLTDTQYF
TGTGCCAGCAGCAACCGTAGACTCACAGATACGCAGTATTTT
>14|TRBV6-5|TRBJ2-7|TRBD1|-
CASSYQTGAYEQYF
TGTGCCAGCAGTTACCAAACAGGGGCCTACGAGCAGTACTTC
>17|TRBV18|TRBJ1-2|TRBD1|-
CASSPGTGGPTDYGYTF
TGTGCCAGCTCACCAGGGACAGGGGGTCCTACGGACTATGGCTACACCTTC
>14|TRBV7-3|TRBJ2-2|-|-
CASSPGTYPGELFF
TGTGCCAGCAGCCCAGGGACGTACCCCGGGGAGCTGTTTTTT
>20|TRBV5-8|TRBJ1-5|-|-
CASSLMDRYFLENGRQPQHF
-
>16|TRBV5-1|TRBJ2-3|TRBD1|once
CASSIRTGVFTDTQYF
TGCGCCAGCAGCATAAGGACAGGGGTATTCACAGATACGCAGTATTTT
>13|TRBV27|TRBJ1-5|-|-
CASSLHGDQPQHF
TGTGCCAGCAGTTTACACGGGGATCAGCCCCAGCATTTT
>16|TRBV2|TRBJ2-5|TRBD1|once
CASSDTGTGGVETQYF
TGTGCCAGCAGTGACACCGGGACAGGGGGCGTAGAGACCCAGTACTTC
>18|TRBV4-3|TRBJ1-6|TRBD1|-
CASSQDRADRGEWLPLHF
TGCGCCAGCAGCCAAGATCGGGCCGACAGGGGAGAATGGCTGCCCCTCCACTTT
>19|TRBV27|TRBJ2-6|TRBD2|-
CASSLFQREVPSGANVLTF
TGTGCCAGCAGTTTATTCCAGCGGGAAGTTCCCTCTGGGGCCAACGTCCTGACTTTC
>13|TRBV7-8|TRBJ2-7|-|-
CASSSRDSYEQYF
TGTGCCAGCAGCTCGCGAGACTCCTACGAGCAGTACTTC
>15|TRBV11-2|TRBJ2-1|TRBD2|few
CASSRTSGGYNEQFF
TGTGCCAGCAGCCGGACTAGCGGGGGATACAATGAGCAGTTCTTC
>15|TRBV19|TRBJ1-2|TRBD1|once
CASRQKTGGLDGYTF
TGTGCCAGTAGGCAAAAGACAGGGGGTTTAGATGGCTACACCTTC
>15|TRBV30|TRBJ2-7|-|-
CAWSQPRDGHYEQYF
TGTGCCTGGAGTCAGCCCCGGGACGGTCACTACGAGCAGTACTTC
>14|TRBV9|TRBJ2-7|TRBD1|-
CASSTGDSTYEQYF
TGTGCCAGCAGCACCGGGGACAGCACCTACGAGCAGTACTTC
>17|TRBV4-1|TRBJ1-1|-|-
CASRRRGNAGQEGWAFF
TGCGCCAGCAGAAGGCGGGGGAATGCCGGACAAGAAGGTTGGGCTTTCTTT
>14|TRBV11-2|TRBJ2-7|-|-
CASSLNSRGGEQYF
TGTGCCAGCAGCTTAAATAGCAGGGGCGGCGAGCAGTACTTC
>14|TRBV7-8|TRBJ2-1|-|-
CASSPPAGPNEQFF
TGTGCCAGCAGCCCGCCCGCAGGACCTAATGAGCAGTTCTTC
>12|TRBV7-8|TRBJ2-7|-|-
CASSLGSYEQYF
TGTGCCAGCAGCTTAGGGAGCTACGAGCAGTACTTC
>16|TRBV11-3|TRBJ2-3|-|-
CASSHSRGLAPVTQYF
TGTGCCAGCAGCCATAGCCGTGGACTCGCTCCAGTTACGCAGTATTTT
>16|TRBV4-3|TRBJ1-5|TRBD1|-
CASSQDWTGVFQPQHF
TGCGCCAGCAGCCAAGATTGGACAGGGGTATTTCAGCCCCAGCATTTT
>13|TRBV7-8|TRBJ2-7|-|-
CASSFGGGYEQYF
TGTGCCAGCAGCTTTGGGGGTGGCTACGAGCAGTACTTC